This TCR beta chain comes out of a study of blood T cells in healthy people across ages. Overall study context: Template switching recovered approximately one barcoded beta molecule for every two T cells.

With V trimmed by 3 bases and J by 8 bases, 10 bases remained unmatched. Germline V gives CDR1 DFQATT, CDR2 SNEGSKA (reference sequence). The CDR3 sequence is 15 residues long. Russia was home to the donors, healthy Caucasian individuals aged 6 to 90. Alongside a J-beta primer mix, a sample-barcoded 5' primer served in a second PCR lasting roughly 6 to 11 cycles. TCRdb re-called the 5' RACE reads with MiXCR, one entry per CDR3 protein. The sample yields 1 million or so distinct CDR3 sequences, approximately 26% seen once. These data also featured in a second study, about T cells of mothers and their children. That paper adds: Samples came from a few healthy Caucasian mothers and their six children. The yield was over 9 million TCR beta CDR3 reads from each mother and roughly 3 million from each child.

The receptor was derived from a girl aged 2 to 10 in good health. The V gene is TRBV20-1, the J gene TRBJ2-1; 10 bases align to TRBD2. The sample comprised blood. Here the CDR3 DNA reads TGCAGTGCTAGGGGGCTAGCGGGGGTAGTCGATGAGCAGTTCTTC. Translating it yields CSARGLAGVVDEQFF.